Listed below are T cell receptor beta chains from one sample, sequenced in a study of control samples from healthy donors and cancer patients. Profiling relied on immunoSEQ multiplex PCR, and the TCRdb table lists in-frame clones only, not all of them. This table holds fewer than 70,000 clones, approximately 86% found once. The specimen sequenced was PBMCs. These receptors originate from a man between 60 and 75 years old with head and neck cancer. Both conserved end residues are part of each CDR3. A D gene is named only where the DNA matches it firmly. Rows give clone size only sometimes, using once, few, many, or a class for an expanded clone.

CASSVQGEKLFF,TGTGCCAGCAGCGTCCAAGGGGAAAAACTGTTTTTT,NA,NA,12,TRBV12-3/TRBV12-4,TRBJ1-4
CASSLRTETNNEQFF,TGTGCCAGCAGCTTGAGGACAGAAACGAACAATGAGCAGTTCTTC,once,NA,15,TRBV7-3,TRBJ2-1
CASSDAGDSGANVLTF,TGTGCCAGCAGTGACGCGGGAGACTCTGGGGCCAACGTCCTGACTTTC,once,TRBD2,16,TRBV25-1,TRBJ2-6
CASSYLAGSGGKTEAFF,TGTGCCAGCAGTTACCTCGCCGGGTCAGGGGGCAAGACTGAAGCTTTCTTT,NA,TRBD1,17,TRBV6-2/TRBV6-3,TRBJ1-1
CASSELVADNSPLHF,TGTGCCAGCAGTGAACTGGTCGCCGATAATTCACCCCTCCACTTT,NA,NA,15,TRBV6-1,TRBJ1-6
CASPKGQGDTEAFF,TGTGCCTCCCCGAAGGGACAGGGGGACACTGAAGCTTTCTTT,NA,TRBD1,14,TRBV24-1,TRBJ1-1
CASSEQYYHTGELFF,TGTGCCAGCAGTGAACAGTATTATCACACCGGGGAGCTGTTTTTT,NA,NA,15,TRBV2,TRBJ2-2
CASSIPSGQPQHF,TGTGCCAGTAGTATACCTTCAGGCCAGCCCCAGCATTTT,NA,NA,13,TRBV19,TRBJ1-5
CASSSGTTYEQYF,TGTGCCAGCAGTTCCGGGACCACCTACGAGCAGTACTTC,few,NA,13,TRBV12-3/TRBV12-4,TRBJ2-7
CASSYSAVGYEQYF,TGTGCCAGCAGTTACTCCGCAGTAGGCTACGAGCAGTACTTC,NA,NA,14,TRBV6-5,TRBJ2-7
CASSFRTGGSNEKLFF,TGTGCCAGCAGTTTCAGGACAGGGGGCTCTAATGAAAAACTGTTTTTT,NA,TRBD1,16,TRBV28,TRBJ1-4
CASSFSGTGVEKLFF,TGTGCCAGCAGCTTTTCCGGGACAGGGGTCGAAAAACTGTTTTTT,NA,TRBD1,15,TRBV7-2,TRBJ1-4